Listed below are T cell receptor beta chains from one sample, sequenced in a study of Ad26.COV2.S vaccination and SARS-CoV-2 variants. TCRdb's copy holds only in-frame clones and misses some; the assay was immunoSEQ multiplex PCR. The data show approximately 340,000 clones, just over 90% seen once. Specimen: peripheral blood, collected after recovery from COVID-19. Every receptor here comes from a human donor who had recovered from COVID-19. The CDR3 runs from the conserved cysteine through the conserved F or W. The D gene is left open where the match is weak. Size is omitted from some rows. Given values are once, few, many or a class for expanded clones.

.,.,TRBV27,TRBJ2-7,CASWRLGGPYEQYF,TGTGCCAGCTGGCGATTAGGTGGCCCCTACGAGCAGTACTTC
.,.,TRBV12-3/TRBV12-4,TRBJ2-3,CASVRDSPDTQYF,TGTGCCAGTGTCCGTGATTCCCCAGATACGCAGTATTTT
.,.,TRBV7-8,TRBJ2-3,CASSLAGAITDTQYF,TGTGCCAGCAGCTTAGCGGGGGCTATCACAGATACGCAGTATTTT
.,.,TRBV7-6,TRBJ2-7,CASSLEPKDEQYF,TGTGCCAGCAGCTTGGAACCTAAGGACGAGCAGTACTTC
.,TRBD1,TRBV5-1,TRBJ2-7,CASSYTTGTNEQYF,TGCGCCAGCAGCTATACGACAGGGACCAACGAGCAGTACTTC
.,TRBD1,TRBV7-2,TRBJ2-7,CASSPRQGTYEQYF,TGTGCCAGCAGCCCTCGACAGGGCACCTACGAGCAGTACTTC
.,.,TRBV19,TRBJ2-2,CASSHGAPRTGELFF,TGTGCCAGTAGTCATGGGGCCCCGCGCACCGGGGAGCTGTTTTTT
.,TRBD1,TRBV18,TRBJ1-1,CASSPQDIIEGANTEAFF,TGTGCCAGCTCACCACAGGATATTATTGAGGGGGCGAACACTGAAGCTTTCTTT
.,.,TRBV3-1/TRBV3-2,TRBJ2-7,CASSNPGRTGYEQYF,TGTGCCAGCAGCAACCCCGGGCGGACCGGCTACGAGCAGTACTTC
.,TRBD1,TRBV5-6,TRBJ1-2,CASSFGTANYGYTF,TGTGCCAGCAGCTTCGGGACAGCGAACTATGGCTACACCTTC
once,.,TRBV5-1,TRBJ1-1,CASSLDRDDAEAFF,TGCGCCAGCAGCTTGGACAGGGACGACGCTGAAGCTTTCTTT
.,TRBD1,TRBV11-3,TRBJ2-1,CASSLDGRGNEQFF,TGTGCCAGCAGCTTAGATGGCAGGGGGAATGAGCAGTTCTTC
.,.,TRBV10-3,TRBJ2-6,CAISESIGAGANVLTF,TGTGCCATCAGTGAGTCGATCGGTGCTGGGGCCAACGTCCTGACTTTC
.,.,TRBV6-5,TRBJ1-2,CASRRGGATNYGYTF,TGTGCCAGCAGGCGTGGAGGAGCAACTAACTATGGCTACACCTTC
.,TRBD2,TRBV10-3,TRBJ2-2,CAIAGVNTGELFF,TGTGCCATCGCGGGGGTTAACACCGGGGAGCTGTTTTTT
.,TRBD2,TRBV19,TRBJ2-3,CASSTGGAADTQYF,TGTGCCAGTAGTACCGGGGGGGCCGCAGATACGCAGTATTTT
.,.,TRBV9,TRBJ2-1,CASSVGESYNEQFF,TGTGCCAGCAGCGTAGGTGAATCCTACAATGAGCAGTTCTTC
.,TRBD1,TRBV5-4,TRBJ1-2,CASSEGGQIPYGYTF,TGTGCCAGCAGCGAAGGGGGACAGATTCCCTATGGCTACACCTTC
.,TRBD1,TRBV6-5,TRBJ1-5,CASSITQGDQPQHF,TGTGCCAGCAGTATCACCCAGGGGGATCAGCCCCAGCATTTT
.,.,TRBV27,TRBJ1-5,CASSLVGYSNQPQHF,TGTGCCAGCAGTTTAGTTGGGTATAGCAATCAGCCCCAGCATTTT
.,TRBD1,TRBV6-5,TRBJ1-6,CASSPGQGGSPLHF,TGTGCCAGCAGCCCCGGACAGGGGGGTTCACCCCTCCACTTT
once,TRBD1,TRBV6-1,TRBJ2-5,CASSEMTGTSVETQYF,TGTGCCAGCAGTGAGATGACAGGGACATCTGTTGAGACCCAGTACTTC
.,TRBD1,TRBV27,TRBJ1-5,CASSPGQGGQPQHF,TGTGCCAGCAGTCCTGGACAGGGTGGGCAGCCCCAGCATTTT
.,TRBD1,TRBV5-5,TRBJ2-3,CASSGDREGTDTQYF,TGTGCCAGCAGCGGGGACAGGGAAGGTACAGATACGCAGTATTTT
.,TRBD1,TRBV7-2,TRBJ1-5,CASSARQGGSQPQHF,TGTGCCAGCAGCGCGCGTCAGGGGGGCAGTCAGCCCCAGCATTTT
.,.,TRBV10-2,TRBJ1-3,CASNFGGNTIYF,TGCGCCAGCAATTTTGGTGGGAACACCATATATTTT
.,.,TRBV4-1,TRBJ2-7,CASSHDRVSYEQYF,TGCGCCAGCAGCCACGACAGAGTCTCCTACGAGCAGTACTTC
once,.,TRBV7-8,TRBJ2-3,CASSISRGSGFPTDTQYF,TGTGCCAGCAGCATTAGCCGGGGGTCAGGCTTTCCAACAGATACGCAGTATTTT
few,.,TRBV19,TRBJ1-1,CASSTSGTEAFF,TGTGCCAGTAGTACAAGCGGGACTGAAGCTTTCTTT
.,.,TRBV19,TRBJ2-1,CAAGSPYNEQFF,TGTGCCGCAGGTAGTCCCTACAATGAGCAGTTCTTC
.,.,TRBV2,TRBJ1-5,CASSGTPVRNQPQHF,TGTGCCAGCAGTGGGACGCCCGTGCGCAATCAGCCCCAGCATTTT
.,.,TRBV25-1,TRBJ2-2,CASSLGLEGLFF,TGTGCCAGCAGTTTAGGCCTGGAGGGGCTGTTTTTT
.,.,TRBV9,TRBJ2-1,CASSVGGRSYNEQFF,TGTGCCAGCAGCGTAGGAGGGCGCTCCTACAATGAGCAGTTCTTC
once,TRBD1,TRBV5-1,TRBJ2-1,CASGQGSNSYNEQFF,TGCGCCAGTGGACAGGGGTCGAACTCCTACAATGAGCAGTTCTTC
.,.,TRBV7-9,TRBJ2-3,CASTVTDVTDTQYF,TGTGCCAGCACCGTCACAGATGTCACAGATACGCAGTATTTT
once,.,TRBV24-1,TRBJ1-2,CATSHGNYGYTF,TGTGCCACCAGTCACGGTAACTATGGCTACACCTTC
.,TRBD1,TRBV19,TRBJ1-2,CASRRTGNYGYTF,TGTGCCAGTAGAAGGACAGGCAACTATGGCTACACCTTC
.,.,TRBV5-8,TRBJ1-1,CASSPTYAPTNTEAFF,TGTGCCAGCAGCCCTACCTATGCGCCGACCAACACTGAAGCTTTCTTT
.,.,TRBV5-1,TRBJ2-3,CASSLYPDSSTDTQYF,TGCGCCAGCAGCTTGTACCCGGACAGTAGCACAGATACGCAGTATTTT
.,.,TRBV15,TRBJ1-2,CATSRGADYGYTF,TGTGCCACCAGCAGAGGGGCAGACTATGGCTACACCTTC
.,TRBD1,TRBV5-5,TRBJ1-2,CASSAISNRDRGNGYTF,TGTGCCAGCAGCGCAATATCGAACCGGGACAGGGGTAATGGCTACACCTTC
.,TRBD2,TRBV18,TRBJ2-1,CASSAPGLASNEQFF,TGTGCCAGCTCGGCCCCGGGACTAGCGAGCAATGAGCAGTTCTTC
.,TRBD1,TRBV6-6,TRBJ2-2,CASSYLGTDLTGELFF,TGTGCCAGCAGTTACCTCGGGACAGATCTCACCGGGGAGCTGTTTTTT
.,TRBD1,TRBV19,TRBJ2-6,CASSKSGGAGANVLTF,TGTGCCAGTAGTAAATCAGGGGGCGCTGGGGCCAACGTCCTGACTTTC
.,TRBD1,TRBV27,TRBJ2-7,CASSLYRGYEQYF,TGTGCCAGCAGTCTATACAGGGGCTACGAGCAGTACTTC
.,.,TRBV19,TRBJ1-1,CASSHFSSEAFF,TGTGCCAGTAGTCATTTCAGCAGCGAAGCTTTCTTT
.,TRBD1,TRBV11-2,TRBJ1-2,CASGQAHGYTF,TGTGCCAGCGGACAGGCTCACGGCTACACCTTC
.,.,TRBV18,TRBJ1-2,CASSPGTTYGYTF,TGTGCCAGCTCTCCCGGGACGACCTATGGCTACACCTTC
.,.,TRBV5-1,TRBJ1-2,CASSPSQGFSYGYTF,TGCGCCAGCAGCCCCTCTCAGGGGTTCAGCTATGGCTACACCTTC
.,TRBD1,TRBV28,TRBJ1-2,CASRTGLRYGYTF,TGTGCCAGCAGGACAGGGCTGAGGTATGGCTACACCTTC
.,.,TRBV7-2,TRBJ1-6,CASSPPSGTGNSPLHF,TGTGCCAGCAGCCCCCCATCCGGGACCGGTAATTCACCCCTCCACTTT
.,TRBD2,TRBV6-6,TRBJ2-7,CASILAGGYEQYF,TGTGCCAGCATTTTAGCGGGGGGCTACGAGCAGTACTTC
.,TRBD2,TRBV4-1,TRBJ2-1,CASSQLQTSGGLNEQFF,TGCGCCAGCAGCCAACTCCAGACTAGCGGGGGTTTAAATGAGCAGTTCTTC
.,.,TRBV21-1,TRBJ2-3,CASSKLPPGYTDTQYF,TGTGCCAGCAGCAAACTTCCCCCGGGATACACAGATACGCAGTATTTT
.,.,TRBV11-2,TRBJ1-3,CASSLAGDGNTIYF,TGTGCCAGCAGCTTAGCCGGGGACGGAAACACCATATATTTT
.,.,TRBV5-1,TRBJ2-5,CASSLGTVGRGSETQYF,TGCGCCAGCAGCTTGGGGACGGTCGGCAGGGGATCGGAGACCCAGTACTTC
few,.,TRBV5-4,TRBJ2-2,CASSLEVTGELFF,TGTGCCAGCAGCCTCGAAGTTACCGGGGAGCTGTTTTTT